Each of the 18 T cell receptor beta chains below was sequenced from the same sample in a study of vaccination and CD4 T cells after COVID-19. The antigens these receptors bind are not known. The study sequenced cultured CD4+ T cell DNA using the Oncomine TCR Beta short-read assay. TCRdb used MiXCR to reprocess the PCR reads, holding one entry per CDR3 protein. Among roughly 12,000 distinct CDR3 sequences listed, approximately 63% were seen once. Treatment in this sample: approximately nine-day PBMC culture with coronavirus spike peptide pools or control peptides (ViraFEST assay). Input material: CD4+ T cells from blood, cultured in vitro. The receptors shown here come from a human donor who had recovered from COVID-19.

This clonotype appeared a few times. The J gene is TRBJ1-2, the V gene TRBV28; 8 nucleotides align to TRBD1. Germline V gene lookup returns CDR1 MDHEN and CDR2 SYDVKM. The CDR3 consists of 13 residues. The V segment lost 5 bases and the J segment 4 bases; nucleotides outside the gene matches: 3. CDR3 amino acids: CASSKDRGYGYTF. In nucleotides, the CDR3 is TGTGCCAGCAGTAAAGACAGGGGCTATGGCTACACCTTC.

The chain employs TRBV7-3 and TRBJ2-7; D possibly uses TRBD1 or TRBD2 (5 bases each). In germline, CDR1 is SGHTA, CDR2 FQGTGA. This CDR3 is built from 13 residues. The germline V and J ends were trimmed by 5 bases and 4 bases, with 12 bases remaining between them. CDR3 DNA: TGTGCCAGCAGCCCCTCTGGGGGTTACGAGCAGTACTTC. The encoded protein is CASSPSGGYEQYF.

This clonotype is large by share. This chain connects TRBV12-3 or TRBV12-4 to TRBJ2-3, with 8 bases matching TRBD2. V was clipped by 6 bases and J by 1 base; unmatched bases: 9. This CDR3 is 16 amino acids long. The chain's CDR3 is CASSRRMTSGTDTQYF. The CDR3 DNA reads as TGTGCCAGCAGCCGGAGGATGACTAGCGGCACAGATACGCAGTATTTT.

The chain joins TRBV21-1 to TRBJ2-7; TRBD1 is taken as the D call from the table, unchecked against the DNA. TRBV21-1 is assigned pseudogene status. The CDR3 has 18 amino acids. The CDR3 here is CASSKTLVLQQATYEQYF. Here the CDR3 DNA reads TGTGCCAGCAGCAAAACTCTTGTACTCCAACAGGCTACCTACGAGCAGTACTTC.

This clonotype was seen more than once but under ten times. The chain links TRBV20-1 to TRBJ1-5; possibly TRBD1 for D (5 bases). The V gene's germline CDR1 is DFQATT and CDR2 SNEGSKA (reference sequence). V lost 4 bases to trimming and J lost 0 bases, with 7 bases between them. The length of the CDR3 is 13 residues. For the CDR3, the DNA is TGCAGTGCTACAGGGTTTAGCAATCAGCCCCAGCATTTT. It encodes CSATGFSNQPQHF.

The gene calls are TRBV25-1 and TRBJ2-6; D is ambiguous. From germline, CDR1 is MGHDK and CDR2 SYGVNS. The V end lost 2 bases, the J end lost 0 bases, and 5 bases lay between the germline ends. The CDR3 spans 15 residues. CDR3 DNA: TGTGCCAGCAGTGAAATAAGCTCTGGGGCCAACGTCCTGACTTTC. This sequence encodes CASSEISSGANVLTF.

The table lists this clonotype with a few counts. Written as DNA, the CDR3 is TGTGCCAGCACAAAGGTCTTCTCTCTAACGGCGGTCTTGGATTCACCCCTCCACTTT. This codes for CASTKVFSLTAVLDSPLHF. The chain uses TRBV6-2 or TRBV6-3 and TRBJ1-6; D is undetermined. V lost 7 bases to trimming and J lost 8 bases, with 30 bases between them. CDR3 length equals 19 residues. CDR1 is MNHEY and CDR2 is SVGEGT in the germline V gene.

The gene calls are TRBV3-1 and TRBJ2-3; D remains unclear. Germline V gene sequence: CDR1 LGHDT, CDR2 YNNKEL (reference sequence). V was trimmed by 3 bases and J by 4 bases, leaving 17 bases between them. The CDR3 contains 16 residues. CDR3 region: CASSHKVRLVSDTQYF. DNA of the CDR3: TGTGCCAGCAGCCACAAGGTTCGATTGGTGTCAGATACGCAGTATTTT.

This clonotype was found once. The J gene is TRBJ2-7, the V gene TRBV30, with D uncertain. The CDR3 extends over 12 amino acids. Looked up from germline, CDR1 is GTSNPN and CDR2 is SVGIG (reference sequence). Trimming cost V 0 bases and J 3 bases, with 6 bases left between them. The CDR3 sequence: CAWSVSGYEQYF. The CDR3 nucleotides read TGTGCCTGGAGTGTATCGGGCTACGAGCAGTACTTC.

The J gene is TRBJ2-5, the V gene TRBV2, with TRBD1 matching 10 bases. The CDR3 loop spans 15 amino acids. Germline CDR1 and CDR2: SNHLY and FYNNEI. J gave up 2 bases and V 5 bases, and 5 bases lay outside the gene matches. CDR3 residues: CASSPWTGGQETQYF. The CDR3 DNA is TGTGCCAGCAGTCCCTGGACAGGGGGGCAAGAGACCCAGTACTTC.

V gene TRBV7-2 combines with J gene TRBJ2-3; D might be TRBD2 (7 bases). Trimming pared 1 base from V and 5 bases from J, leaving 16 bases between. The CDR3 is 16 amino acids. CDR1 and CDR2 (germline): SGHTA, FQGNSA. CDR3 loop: CASSLVLAEGGDTQYF. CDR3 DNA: TGTGCCAGCAGCTTAGTCCTAGCGGAGGGGGGAGATACGCAGTATTTT.

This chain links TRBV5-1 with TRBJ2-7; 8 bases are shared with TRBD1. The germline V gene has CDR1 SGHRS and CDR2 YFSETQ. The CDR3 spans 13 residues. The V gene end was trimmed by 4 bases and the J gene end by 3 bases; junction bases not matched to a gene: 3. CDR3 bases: TGCGCCAGCAGCCCGGGACAGGACTACGAGCAGTACTTC. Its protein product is CASSPGQDYEQYF.

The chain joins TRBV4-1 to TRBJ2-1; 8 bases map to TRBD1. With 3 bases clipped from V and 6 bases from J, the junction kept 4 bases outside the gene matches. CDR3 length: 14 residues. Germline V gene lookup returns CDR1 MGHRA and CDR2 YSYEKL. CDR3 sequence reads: CASSHRDRGNEQFF. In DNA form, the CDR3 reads TGCGCCAGCAGCCACCGAGACAGGGGCAATGAGCAGTTCTTC.

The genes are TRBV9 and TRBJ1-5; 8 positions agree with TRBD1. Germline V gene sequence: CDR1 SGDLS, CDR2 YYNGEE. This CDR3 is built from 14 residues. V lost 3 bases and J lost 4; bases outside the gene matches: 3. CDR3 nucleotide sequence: TGTGCCAGCAGCGAAACAGGGGGGAATCAGCCCCAGCATTTT. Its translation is CASSETGGNQPQHF.

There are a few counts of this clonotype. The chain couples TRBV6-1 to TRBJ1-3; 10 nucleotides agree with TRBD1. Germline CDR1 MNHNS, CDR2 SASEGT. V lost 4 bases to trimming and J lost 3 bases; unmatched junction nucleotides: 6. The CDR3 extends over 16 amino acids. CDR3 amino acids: CASSVRQGALGNTIYF. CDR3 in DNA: TGTGCCAGCAGTGTACGACAGGGGGCGCTTGGAAACACCATATATTTT.

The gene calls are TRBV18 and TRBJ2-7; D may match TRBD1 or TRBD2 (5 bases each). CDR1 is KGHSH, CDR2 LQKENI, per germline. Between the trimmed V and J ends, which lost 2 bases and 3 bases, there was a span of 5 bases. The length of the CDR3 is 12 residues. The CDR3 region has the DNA TGTGCCAGCTCACCAGGGGGCTACGAGCAGTACTTC. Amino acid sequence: CASSPGGYEQYF.

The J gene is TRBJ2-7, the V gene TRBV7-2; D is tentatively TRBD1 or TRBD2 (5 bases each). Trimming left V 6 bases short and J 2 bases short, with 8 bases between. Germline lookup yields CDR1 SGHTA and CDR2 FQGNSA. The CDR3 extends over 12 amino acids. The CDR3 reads CASRGTTYEQYF. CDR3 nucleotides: TGTGCCAGCAGAGGGACCACCTACGAGCAGTACTTC.

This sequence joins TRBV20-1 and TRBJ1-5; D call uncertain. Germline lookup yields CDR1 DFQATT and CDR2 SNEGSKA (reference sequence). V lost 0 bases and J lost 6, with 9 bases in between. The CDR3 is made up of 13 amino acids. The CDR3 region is CSARDRAVQPQHF. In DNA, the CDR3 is TGCAGTGCTAGAGATAGGGCAGTTCAGCCCCAGCATTTT.